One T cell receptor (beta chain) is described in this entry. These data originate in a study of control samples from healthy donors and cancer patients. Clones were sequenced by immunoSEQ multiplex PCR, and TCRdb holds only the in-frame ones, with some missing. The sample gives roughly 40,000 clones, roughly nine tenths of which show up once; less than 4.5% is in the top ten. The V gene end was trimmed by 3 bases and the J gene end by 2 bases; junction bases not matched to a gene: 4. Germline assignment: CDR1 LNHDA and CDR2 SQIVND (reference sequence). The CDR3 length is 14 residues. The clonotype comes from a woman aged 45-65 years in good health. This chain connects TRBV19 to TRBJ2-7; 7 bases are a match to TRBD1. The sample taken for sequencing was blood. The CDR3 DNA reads TGTGCCAGTAGTATGGTGGGACAGACCTACGAGCAGTACTTC. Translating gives CASSMVGQTYEQYF.